These 23 T cell receptor beta chains were sequenced from one sample in a study of blood T cell repertoires in COVID-19 (dated by TCRdb to between 2020 and 2021). Libraries were constructed by the immunoSEQ multiplex PCR assay. Entries here come from immuneACCESS through TCRdb and include only in-frame sequences with V and J called. Some clones fail to appear in such tables; in the studies checked, an unresolved V gene covers under half of the shortfall, and the cause of the remainder is unknown. A total of 100,000 to 140,000 clones appear in this sample, 84% of them only once. The ten largest make up roughly 4.6% of the sample. The specimen was peripheral blood. The receptors originated from a human donor in a cohort sampled during active COVID-19.

This clone was found once. The chain uses TRBV19 and TRBJ2-3, with TRBD2 matching over 10 bases. From germline, CDR1 is LNHDA and CDR2 SQIVND (reference sequence). V shed 2 bases, J shed 3 bases, and the junction held 5 bases outside the gene matches. This CDR3 is 16 amino acids long. The CDR3 DNA sequence: TGTGCCAGTAGTATATTGCTAGCGGGAGCAACAGATACGCAGTATTTT. Its translation: CASSILLAGATDTQYF.

This clone was found once. The chain joins TRBV30 to TRBJ1-1; D unclear. The CDR3 runs 12 residues. Trimming took 5 bases from V and 1 from J, leaving 8 bases between them. Germline CDR1 and CDR2: GTSNPN and SVGIG (reference sequence). In DNA form, the CDR3 reads TGTGCCTGGGTACAGAGGAACACTGAAGCTTTCTTT. Protein: CAWVQRNTEAFF.

The V and J genes are TRBV28 and TRBJ1-2; 8 nucleotides match TRBD1. V lost 3 bases to trimming and J lost 6 bases; unmatched junction nucleotides: 6. Germline-derived CDR1 and CDR2 are MDHEN and SYDVKM. The CDR3 has 14 residues. The CDR3 bases are TGTGCCAGCAGTTTCGGACAGGGTACCGATGGCTACACCTTC. Protein sequence: CASSFGQGTDGYTF.

This clone was found once. This chain joins TRBV19 and TRBJ2-7, with 7 bases aligning to TRBD2. Germline CDR1 is LNHDA and CDR2 is SQIVND (reference sequence). With V trimmed by 5 bases and J by 2 bases, 9 bases remained unmatched. The CDR3 runs to 15 residues. The CDR3 DNA reads as TGTGCCAGTAGTCCTCGACTAGCCTCAGCCTACGAGCAGTACTTC. It codes for CASSPRLASAYEQYF.

Here the CDR3 DNA reads TGTGCCAGTAGCCAACAGGGCCGGAGCTATGGCTACACCTTC. Amino acids: CASSQQGRSYGYTF. V gene TRBV19 combines with J gene TRBJ1-2, with TRBD1 as a possible D gene (6 bases). In germline, CDR1 is LNHDA, CDR2 SQIVND (reference sequence). CDR3 length: 14 amino acids. The V end lost 6 bases, the J end lost 4 bases, and 15 bases lay between the germline ends.

A note on this clone: It is unclear where the CDR3 begins or ends on the DNA, so no DNA is shown, and the CDR3 is as TCRdb lists it. The chain is built from TRBV19 and TRBJ1-5; the table's TRBD1 call for D was not verified on the DNA. Per the germline V gene, CDR1 is LNHDA and CDR2 is SQIVND (reference sequence). The CDR3 region is 17 residues in length, termini included. The CDR3 is CASIRGSSGLGNQPQHF.

The genes are TRBV7-9 and TRBJ2-1; 7 nucleotides match TRBD2. The CDR3 contains 15 residues. After removal of 5 bases from V and 0 bases from J, the junction contained 4 bases not matched to a gene. Germline loops: CDR1 SEHNR, CDR2 FQNEAQ (reference sequence). The CDR3 loop is CASSMGLSSYNEQFF. In nucleotides, the CDR3 is TGTGCCAGCAGCATGGGACTAAGCTCCTACAATGAGCAGTTCTTC.

This chain uses TRBV24-1 with TRBJ1-5; D perhaps matches TRBD1 (6 bases). V gave up 4 bases and J gave up 6 bases, with 12 bases separating them. The germline gives CDR1 KGHDR, CDR2 SFDVKD. The CDR3 consists of 14 residues. The CDR3 reads CATSDRTVAQPQHF. The DNA for the CDR3 is TGTGCCACCAGTGACAGGACAGTGGCTCAGCCCCAGCATTTT.

This chain joins TRBV4-3 and TRBJ1-1; TRBD1 might be the D (5 bases). Trimming took 3 bases from V and 2 from J, leaving 13 bases between them. CDR3 length: 15 residues. The germline CDR1 and CDR2 sequences are LGHNA and YSLEER. The CDR3 is CASSQIRQLNTEAFF. The CDR3 nucleotides read TGCGCCAGCAGCCAGATTCGACAGCTAAACACTGAAGCTTTCTTT.

This clone was counted a single time. The J gene is TRBJ2-1, the V gene TRBV24-1; D might be TRBD1 (8 bases). Germline V gives CDR1 KGHDR, CDR2 SFDVKD. Trimming took 4 bases from V and 3 from J, leaving 24 bases between them. This CDR3 comprises 19 residues. CDR3 region: CATSDGQGRASGRYNEQFF. The CDR3 DNA follows: TGTGCCACCAGTGACGGACAGGGCAGGGCTAGCGGACGCTACAATGAGCAGTTCTTC.

The chain joins TRBV10-3 to TRBJ1-4, with D perhaps matching TRBD1 (5 bases). The CDR3 is made up of 14 amino acids. V lost 8 bases, J lost 8 bases, and 18 bases lay in between. Germline lookup yields CDR1 ENHRY and CDR2 SYGVKD. The CDR3 region is CAIGPRQGGEKLFF. The CDR3 bases are TGTGCCATCGGGCCAAGGCAGGGCGGAGAAAAACTGTTTTTT.

The chain recombines TRBV4-2 with TRBJ2-1, with D possibly matching TRBD2 (7 bases). The CDR3 is made up of 17 amino acids. Germline-derived CDR1 and CDR2 are LGHNA and YNFKEQ. Trimming removed 0 bases from V and 2 bases from J, with 14 bases in between. CDR3 sequence (DNA): TGTGCCAGCAGCCAAGACAGAGGGGGAGGGCCCTACAATGAGCAGTTCTTC. It encodes CASSQDRGGGPYNEQFF.

This sequence joins TRBV27 and TRBJ1-1, with D maybe TRBD1 (5 bases). V was clipped by 2 bases and J by 7 bases, with 8 bases between them. The CDR3 is 12 amino acids. Germline V gene data show CDR1 as MNHEY and CDR2 as SMNVEV (reference sequence). CDR3 bases: TGTGCCAGCAGTTTAATGCAGGGTGAAGCTTTCTTT. Amino acid sequence: CASSLMQGEAFF.

This sequence joins TRBV9 and TRBJ2-1; no definite D call. V was pared by 2 bases and J by 6 bases, with 9 bases between. This CDR3 spans 13 amino acids. The germline gives CDR1 SGDLS, CDR2 YYNGEE. This CDR3 reads CASSVFYSNEQFF. DNA for the CDR3: TGTGCCAGCAGCGTCTTCTACTCCAATGAGCAGTTCTTC. Combining the CDR3 with reference TRBV9 and TRBJ2-1 gives the whole variable domain DSGVTQTPKHLITATGQRVTLRCSPRSGDLSVYWYQQSLDQGLQFLIQYYNGEERAKGNILERFSAQQFPDLHSELNLSSLELGDSALYFCASSVFYSNEQFFGPGTRLTVL.

Here the CDR3 DNA reads TGTGCCAGCTCACCTGGTCTAGGGAACAGGGACATTCAGTACTTC. It is translated as CASSPGLGNRDIQYF. The chain recombines TRBV18 with TRBJ2-4; D is perhaps TRBD1 (6 bases). V shed 3 bases and J shed 8 bases, with 17 bases lying between them. Per the germline V gene, CDR1 is KGHSH and CDR2 is LQKENI. This CDR3 contains 15 residues. The full variable domain, its missing parts supplied by reference TRBV18 and TRBJ2-4, is NAGVMQNPRHLVRRRGQEARLRCSPMKGHSHVYWYRQLPEEGLKFMVYLQKENIIDESGMPKERFSAEFPKEGPSILRIQQVVRGDSAAYFCASSPGLGNRDIQYFGAGTRLSVL.

The chain uses TRBV5-4 and TRBJ2-1; weak D call: TRBD2 (6 bases). Trimming left V 0 bases short and J 0 bases short, with 10 bases between. CDR3 size: 16 residues. Looked up from germline, CDR1 is SGHNT and CDR2 is YYREEE (reference sequence). CDR3 sequence reads: CASSLDRGASYNEQFF. The DNA for the CDR3 is TGTGCCAGCAGCTTGGATCGCGGGGCCTCCTACAATGAGCAGTTCTTC.

This chain connects TRBV13 to TRBJ2-4; a weak D match, TRBD2 (6 bases). Germline V lookup: CDR1 PRHDT, CDR2 FYEKMQ (reference sequence). Deletions cut 2 bases from V and 0 bases from J, with 11 bases between. The CDR3 loop spans 16 amino acids. The CDR3 bases are TGTGCCAGCAGCTTAACGTCGGGACTAGCCAAAAACATTCAGTACTTC. Translation gives CASSLTSGLAKNIQYF.

This chain connects TRBV29-1 to TRBJ2-7, with TRBD1 identical over 10 bases. The CDR3 is 14 residues long. With V trimmed by 7 bases and J by 5 bases, 11 bases remained unmatched. Looked up from germline, CDR1 is SQVTM and CDR2 is ANQGSEA. This CDR3 reads CSAKIPGQGNEQYF. CDR3 sequence (DNA): TGCAGCGCCAAAATTCCGGGACAGGGGAACGAGCAGTACTTC.

V gene TRBV30 combines with J gene TRBJ1-6, with a tentative D call TRBD1 (6 bases). V lost 2 bases, J lost 9 bases, and 14 bases lay in between. The germline gives CDR1 GTSNPN, CDR2 SVGIG (reference sequence). There are 14 residues in the CDR3. In DNA, the CDR3 is TGTGCCTGGAGTTACAGGGCGGTTGCTTCACCCCTCCACTTT. This sequence encodes CAWSYRAVASPLHF.

The CDR3 DNA is TGTGCCAGCATTGGGGGCGTCGGCTACGAGCAGTACTTC. This encodes CASIGGVGYEQYF. The rearrangement joins TRBV2 to TRBJ2-7; possible D gene TRBD1, 6 bases. V was shortened by 7 bases and J by 3 bases, with 13 bases between the two germline ends. The CDR3 covers 13 residues. Per the germline V gene, CDR1 is SNHLY and CDR2 is FYNNEI.

This clone was found a few times. The chain employs TRBV11-2 and TRBJ1-6; perhaps TRBD1 as D (6 bases). Looked up from germline, CDR1 is SGHAT and CDR2 is FQNNGV. The CDR3 spans 13 residues. V lost 6 bases and J lost 9, with 12 bases in between. The CDR3 region has the DNA TGTGCCAGCAGTAGGGGGGGCGGTTCACCCCTCCACTTT. Protein: CASSRGGGSPLHF. The full variable domain, with the rest looked up from reference TRBV11-2 and TRBJ1-6, is EAGVAQSPRYKIIEKRQSVAFWCNPISGHATLYWYQQILGQGPKLLIQFQNNGVVDDSQLPKDRFSAERLKGVDSTLKIQPAKLEDSAVYLCASSRGGGSPLHFGNGTRLTVT.

The genes are TRBV9 and TRBJ1-2, with 7 bases aligning to TRBD1. The CDR3 contains 14 residues. Germline V gene lookup returns CDR1 SGDLS and CDR2 YYNGEE. V lost 0 bases and J lost 7; bases outside the gene matches: 6. The CDR3 protein is CASSVGQGQSGYTF. DNA for the CDR3: TGTGCCAGCAGCGTAGGACAGGGTCAATCTGGCTACACCTTC.

The V and J genes are TRBV30 and TRBJ1-1; possible D gene TRBD1, 6 bases. With 3 bases removed from V and 5 bases from J, the gap between germline ends came to 13 bases. CDR3 length: 13 residues. Germline V CDR1 and CDR2: GTSNPN, SVGIG (reference sequence). This CDR3 is CAWSLGQWTEAFF. In DNA, the CDR3 is TGTGCCTGGAGCTTGGGACAATGGACTGAAGCTTTCTTT. Based on the CDR3 plus reference TRBV30 and TRBJ1-1, the full variable domain is SQTIHQWPATLVQPVGSPLSLECTVEGTSNPNLYWYRQAAGRGLQLLFYSVGIGQISSEVPQNLSASRPQDRQFILSSKKLLLSDSGFYLCAWSLGQWTEAFFGQGTRLTVV.